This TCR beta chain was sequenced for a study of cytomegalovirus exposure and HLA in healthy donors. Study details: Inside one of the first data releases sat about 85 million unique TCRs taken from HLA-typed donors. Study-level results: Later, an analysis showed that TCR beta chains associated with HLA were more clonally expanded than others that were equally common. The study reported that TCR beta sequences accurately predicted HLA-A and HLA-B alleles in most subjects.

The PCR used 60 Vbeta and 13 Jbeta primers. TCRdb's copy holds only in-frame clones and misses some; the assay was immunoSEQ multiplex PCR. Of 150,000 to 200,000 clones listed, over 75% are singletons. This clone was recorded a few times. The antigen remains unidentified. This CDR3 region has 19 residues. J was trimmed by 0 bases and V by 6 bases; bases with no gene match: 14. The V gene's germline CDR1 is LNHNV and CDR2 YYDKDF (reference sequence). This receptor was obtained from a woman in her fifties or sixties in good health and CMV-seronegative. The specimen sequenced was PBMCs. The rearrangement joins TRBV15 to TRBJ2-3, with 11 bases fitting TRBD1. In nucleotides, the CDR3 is TGTGCCACCAGAGGGGGGACAGGGGGTTCATTTCCTAGCACAGATACGCAGTATTTT. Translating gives CATRGGTGGSFPSTDTQYF.